This entry is about one T cell receptor (beta chain). Its antigen is undetermined. A read error may explain this, as a much larger clone is one base away. This entry belongs to a study of tumor-infiltrating lymphocytes in primary liver carcinoma. Study-level information: Subjects presented with primary liver carcinoma managed by surgical resection.

Germline loops: CDR1 MNHEY, CDR2 SVGAGI. CDR3 length: 15 residues. Trimming took off 2 bases at V and 2 bases at J, with 13 bases between the two ends. Blood RNA was derived from unsorted whole blood, and germline DNA was extracted too. Overall study results and limits: Tumors reached a significantly greater top-250-clone fraction than blood did (p = 0.039). Comparison of CD4+ and CD8+ repertoires was precluded by bulk unsorted samples.

Total RNA amounting to roughly 0.5 ug was the source from which TCR beta cDNA was made with a constant-region primer. Slightly modified ARM-PCR served as the procedure for the TCR beta libraries. These libraries came from three rounds of nested multiplex PCR. Primers for the first two PCR rounds were TRBV1-TRBV30 forward primers and a C-beta reverse primer (about 9 cycles per round). TCRdb redid the calling of the multiplex PCR reads with MiXCR, one entry per CDR3 protein. The sample lists approximately 330,000 distinct CDR3 sequences; about 61% were seen once. The origin of this receptor is a man in his forties or fifties with primary liver carcinoma and hepatitis B virus infection. The chain uses TRBV6-5 and TRBJ2-7, with D unresolved. Sequences were obtained from peripheral blood. The CDR3 nucleotides read TGTGCCAGCAGTTACGTGAGAAAGGGCACCTACGAGCAGTACTTC. This gives the protein CASSYVRKGTYEQYF.